This is a list of T cell receptor beta chains from one sample in a study of CD8 T cells in Susac syndrome. Each CDR3 protein gets one entry after TCRdb re-called the immunoSEQ multiplex PCR reads with MiXCR. The sample lists some 300,000 distinct CDR3 sequences; approximately 81% were seen once. Input material: CD8+ T cells from PBMCs. These receptor sequences come from a human donor with multiple sclerosis. The CDR3 runs from the conserved cysteine through the conserved F or W. The D gene is left open where the match is weak. A clone size is listed for some rows: how often the clone was seen (once, few, many), or a class if it is expanded.

16,TRBV6-1,TRBJ2-3,TRBD2,-,TGTGCCAGCAGGGACGGGAGGACGGCCAACACAGATACGCAGTATTTT,CASRDGRTANTDTQYF
15,TRBV10-3,TRBJ2-7,TRBD1,-,TGTGCCATCAGTCAACAGGGGGCCCCCGGCCACGAGCAGTACTTC,CAISQQGAPGHEQYF
16,TRBV28,TRBJ2-7,-,few,TGTGCCAGCAGTTTGACTCCGGGAGGGACAGGGCTCGAGCAGTACTTC,CASSLTPGGTGLEQYF
13,TRBV30,TRBJ1-1,-,-,TGTGCCTGGAATCTAGCGGGGGGCCCTGAAGCTTTCTTT,CAWNLAGGPEAFF
21,TRBV30,TRBJ2-7,TRBD2,-,TGTGCCTGGAGTAATGGACTAGCGGGAGGGCCGGAAGCCCTGAATAATTACGAGCAGTACTTC,CAWSNGLAGGPEALNNYEQYF
11,TRBV25-1,TRBJ1-1,-,-,TGTGCCAGCCAAGGCGACACTGAAGCTTTCTTT,CASQGDTEAFF
16,TRBV28,TRBJ2-7,-,-,TGTGCCAGCAGTACTTACGTGGATAGCGAGGAGTACGAGCAGTACTTC,CASSTYVDSEEYEQYF
17,TRBV10-1,TRBJ2-1,-,once,TGCGCCAGCAGTTCCCAAGACAGACACAGCTCCTACAATGAGCAGTTCTTC,CASSSQDRHSSYNEQFF
15,TRBV19,TRBJ2-3,TRBD2,-,TGTGCCAGTAGTATTCTAGCGGAAGGAGAGGGTACGCAGTATTTT,CASSILAEGEGTQYF
15,TRBV5-1,TRBJ2-1,-,few,TGCGCCAGCAGCTCGGGCGGGGAGCATACCAATGAGCAGTTCTTC,CASSSGGEHTNEQFF
13,TRBV27,TRBJ2-3,TRBD2,-,TGTGCCAGCAGTAGCGGGAGCCCAGATACGCAGTATTTT,CASSSGSPDTQYF
14,TRBV4-2,TRBJ2-2,TRBD1,-,TGTGCCAGCAGCCGACGGACAGGGTGGAGGGAGCTGTTTTTT,CASSRRTGWRELFF
18,TRBV7-9,TRBJ2-7,TRBD2,few,TGTGCCAGCAGCCAAACCCAGGCTAGCGGGAGAAGCTCCTACGAGCAGTACTTC,CASSQTQASGRSSYEQYF
14,TRBV7-6,TRBJ1-1,-,-,TGTGCCAGCAGCGAAGACAGCTATAGGCCACCTTATCTCTTT,CASSEDSYRPPYLF
15,TRBV5-4,TRBJ2-2,TRBD2,-,TGTGCCAGCAGCTTGCAGCGGGATCACACCGGGGAGCTGTTTTTT,CASSLQRDHTGELFF
20,TRBV11-1,TRBJ2-4,-,-,TGTGCCAGCAGCCCCCAAAGGAGGAGTCGTGACCAACTAGCCAAAAACATTCAGTACTTC,CASSPQRRSRDQLAKNIQYF
15,TRBV9,TRBJ2-1,TRBD2,-,TGTGCCAGCAGCGTAGCTGGGGCGGGAGCAAATGAGCAGTTCTTC,CASSVAGAGANEQFF
18,TRBV2,TRBJ2-2,-,-,TGTGCCAGCAGCGCCCGCCACCTTCTTAAACTTGACACCGGGGAGCTGTTTTTT,CASSARHLLKLDTGELFF